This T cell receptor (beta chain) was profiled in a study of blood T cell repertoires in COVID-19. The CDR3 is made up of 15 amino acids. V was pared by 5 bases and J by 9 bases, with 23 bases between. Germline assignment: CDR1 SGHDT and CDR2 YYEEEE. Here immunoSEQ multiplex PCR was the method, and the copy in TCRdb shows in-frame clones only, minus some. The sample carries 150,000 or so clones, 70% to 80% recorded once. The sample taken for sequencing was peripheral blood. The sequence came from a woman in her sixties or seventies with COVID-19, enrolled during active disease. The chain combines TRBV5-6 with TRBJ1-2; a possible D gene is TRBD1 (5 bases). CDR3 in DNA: TGTGCCAGCAGACCGAAAAACAGGCTCCATGGCAGCTACACCTTC. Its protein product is CASRPKNRLHGSYTF. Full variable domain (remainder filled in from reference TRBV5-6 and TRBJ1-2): DAGVTQSPTHLIKTRGQQVTLRCSPKSGHDTVSWYQQALGQGPQFIFQYYEEEERQRGNFPDRFSGHQFPNYSSELNVNALLLGDSALYLCASRPKNRLHGSYTFGSGTRLTVV.